This T cell receptor (beta chain) was retrieved from a study of cytomegalovirus exposure and HLA in healthy donors. About the research overall: Assignment to the Caucasian-associated ancestry cluster applied to 75% to 85% of the approximately 360 genotyped donors. Study-level points and caveats: Another analysis was done later, and it associated 15,000 to 20,000 TCR beta sequences with HLA alleles at 0.05 false discovery rate. Associated with cytomegalovirus, according to the listing, were around 160 TCR beta chains.

As for this clone: Its antigen is still unknown.

PCR used 60 Vbeta primers and 13 Jbeta primers. TCRdb's table, derived via immunoSEQ multiplex PCR, lists solely in-frame clones and lacks some. The sample has under 200,000 clones, roughly 70% seen once; the top ten hold less than 2%. Germline loops: CDR1 SGHRS, CDR2 YFSETQ. The CDR3 consists of 14 residues. Losses at the gene ends were 4 bases for V and 7 bases for J; bases not matched to a gene: 4. The sample comprised PBMCs. This TCR was sampled from a woman younger than 45 in good health and CMV-seronegative. This chain connects TRBV5-1 to TRBJ2-1, with 11 bases identical to TRBD1. The CDR3 sequence: CASSLDRGLNEQFF. CDR3 DNA sequence: TGCGCCAGCAGCCTGGACAGGGGGCTTAATGAGCAGTTCTTC. The whole variable domain, remainder taken from reference TRBV5-1 and TRBJ2-1, is KAGVTQTPRYLIKTRGQQVTLSCSPISGHRSVSWYQQTPGQGLQFLFEYFSETQRNKGNFPGRFSGRQFSNSRSEMNVSTLELGDSALYLCASSLDRGLNEQFFGPGTRLTVL.